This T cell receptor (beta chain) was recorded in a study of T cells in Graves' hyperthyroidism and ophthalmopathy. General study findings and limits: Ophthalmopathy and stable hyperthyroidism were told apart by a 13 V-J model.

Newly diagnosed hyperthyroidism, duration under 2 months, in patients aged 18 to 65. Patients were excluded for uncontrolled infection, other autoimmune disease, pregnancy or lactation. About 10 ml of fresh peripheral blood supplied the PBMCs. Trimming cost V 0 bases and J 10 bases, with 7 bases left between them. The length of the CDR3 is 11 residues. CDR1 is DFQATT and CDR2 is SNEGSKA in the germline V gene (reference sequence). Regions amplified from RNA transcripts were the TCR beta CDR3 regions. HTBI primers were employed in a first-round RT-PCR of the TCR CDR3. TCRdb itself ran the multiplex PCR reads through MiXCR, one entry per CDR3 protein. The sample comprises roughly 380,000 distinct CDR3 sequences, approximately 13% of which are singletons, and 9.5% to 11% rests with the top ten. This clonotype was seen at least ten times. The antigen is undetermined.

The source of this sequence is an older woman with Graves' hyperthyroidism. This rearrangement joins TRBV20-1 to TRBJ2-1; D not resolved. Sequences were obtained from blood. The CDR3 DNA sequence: TGCAGTGCTAGAGATCTGACAGAGCAGTTCTTC. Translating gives CSARDLTEQFF.